This TCR beta chain was sequenced in a study of shared clonotypes between healthy human individuals. Comments on this clone: Within the sample, other DNA sequences also encode this same CDR3.

CD4+ cell separation produced CD45RA+ naive and CD45RA-negative memory subsets. Researchers ran the assay at a deep level. Repertoires were generated with immunoSEQ multiplex PCR, while TCRdb's copy carries only in-frame clones and drops some. There are 2 million to 2.5 million clones in the sample; about nine tenths occur only once, and 0.3% to 0.4% lies in the top ten. The clonotype comes from a man in his late teens or twenties in good health. Some clones in this sample may be carry-over from other donors' samples. Sample: naive CD4+ T cells from PBMCs. Subset here: CD45RA+ positively selected.

Here the CDR3 DNA reads TGCGCCAGCAGCTTTCCCGGAGAGACCCAGTACTTC. Encoded protein: CASSFPGETQYF. This chain links TRBV5-1 with TRBJ2-5; D not resolved. V was clipped by 2 bases and J by 4 bases, with 6 bases between them. CDR3 length: 12 residues. CDR1 is SGHRS and CDR2 is YFSETQ in the germline V gene.